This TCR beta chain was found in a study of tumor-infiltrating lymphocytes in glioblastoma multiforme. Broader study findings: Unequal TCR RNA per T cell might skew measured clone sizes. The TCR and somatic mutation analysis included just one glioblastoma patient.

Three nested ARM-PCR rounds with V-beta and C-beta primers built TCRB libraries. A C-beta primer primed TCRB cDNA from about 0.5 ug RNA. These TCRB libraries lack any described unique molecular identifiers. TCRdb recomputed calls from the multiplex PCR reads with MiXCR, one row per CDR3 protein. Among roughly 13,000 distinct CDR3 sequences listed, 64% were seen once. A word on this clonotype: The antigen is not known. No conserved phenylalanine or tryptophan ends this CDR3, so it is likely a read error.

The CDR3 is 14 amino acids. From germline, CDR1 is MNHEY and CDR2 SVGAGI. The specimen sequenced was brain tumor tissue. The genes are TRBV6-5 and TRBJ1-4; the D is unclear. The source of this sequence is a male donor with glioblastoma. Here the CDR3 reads CASSYRGVDEKLFL. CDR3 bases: TGTGCTAGCAGTTACCGTGGGGTGGACGAAAAACTGTTTTTA.